The T cell receptor beta chain under discussion was sequenced for a study of blood T cells in healthy people across ages. Points from the study as a whole: Observed TCR beta diversity showed a strong correlation with the percentage of naive T cells as measured by flow cytometry.

In this sample, this clonotype turned up many times. Antigen specificity is unknown. V was clipped by 4 bases and J by 4 bases, with 17 bases between them. Germline V gene lookup returns CDR1 SGHRS and CDR2 YFSETQ. CDR3 length: 15 amino acids. Combining a sample-barcoded 5' primer with a J-beta primer mix, a second PCR ran for roughly 6 to 11 cycles. TCRdb reprocessed the 5' RACE reads via MiXCR and lists one record per CDR3 protein. Of roughly 1,700,000 distinct CDR3 sequences listed, approximately 28% are singletons. The genes are TRBV5-1 and TRBJ2-5; D possibly corresponds to TRBD2 (6 bases). The source material was blood. The TCR originated in a woman aged 25 to 45 in good health. CDR3 sequence: CASSPDGLSGETQYF. CDR3 DNA sequence: TGCGCCAGCAGCCCCGACGGACTATCAGGAGAGACCCAGTACTTC. Based on the CDR3 plus reference TRBV5-1 and TRBJ2-5, the full variable domain is KAGVTQTPRYLIKTRGQQVTLSCSPISGHRSVSWYQQTPGQGLQFLFEYFSETQRNKGNFPGRFSGRQFSNSRSEMNVSTLELGDSALYLCASSPDGLSGETQYFGPGTRLLVL.